This T cell receptor (beta chain) was obtained from a study of blood T cell repertoires in COVID-19. Only in-frame clones appear in the TCRdb table, and some are missing; sequencing was by immunoSEQ multiplex PCR. The sample carries roughly 160,000 clones, roughly 84% recorded once. Self-reported history from a screening survey and questionnaire set each donor's cohort. Recovered participants had two consecutive negative NP/OP PCR tests, healthcare professional clearance, or symptom resolution. This receptor was obtained from a woman aged 60-75 years who had recovered from COVID-19. Sequenced input: PBMCs or T cells enriched from blood (not recorded which).

CDR3 DNA sequence: TGTGCCAGCAGTCGGGGGGGGGTTTCTGGAAACACCATATATTTT. Its protein is CASSRGGVSGNTIYF. V gene TRBV28 combines with J gene TRBJ1-3, with TRBD1 as a possible D gene (5 bases). Trimming took 5 bases from V and 1 from J, leaving 12 bases between them. The germline CDR1 and CDR2 sequences are MDHEN and SYDVKM. The CDR3 consists of 15 residues.